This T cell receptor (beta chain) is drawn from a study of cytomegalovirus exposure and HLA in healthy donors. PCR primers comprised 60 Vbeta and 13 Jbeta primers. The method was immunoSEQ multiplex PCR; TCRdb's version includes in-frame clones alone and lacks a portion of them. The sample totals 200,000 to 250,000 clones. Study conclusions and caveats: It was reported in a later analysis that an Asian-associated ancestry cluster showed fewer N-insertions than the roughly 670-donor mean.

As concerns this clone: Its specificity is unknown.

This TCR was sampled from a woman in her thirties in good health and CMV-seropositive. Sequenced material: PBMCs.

CDR3 sequence: CASRMLRGTQETQYF. CDR3 in DNA: TGCGCCAGCAGGATGCTTAGGGGGACACAAGAGACCCAGTACTTC. This rearrangement joins TRBV5-1 to TRBJ2-5, with D perhaps TRBD1 (6 bases). V lost 5 bases to trimming and J lost 2 bases, with 16 bases between them. CDR3 size: 15 residues. Germline assignment: CDR1 SGHRS and CDR2 YFSETQ.